This T cell receptor beta chain was observed in a study of cytotoxic CD8 clonotypes in ibrutinib-treated CLL. Study in general: After a median of around 70 months, some 14 patients stayed remitted and about twelve progressed; responses had been partial in around 24 and complete in 2.

TCRdb's copy holds only in-frame clones and misses some; the assay was immunoSEQ multiplex PCR. Among approximately 120,000 clones listed, about 53% were seen once. Findings of the study overall: Contraction or stability on treatment was seen for public clonotypes, which were uncommon. Clonality went up at ibrutinib response and then declined back toward baseline at progression.

Worth noting for this clone: What it recognizes is unknown.

The TCR was taken from a human donor with chronic lymphocytic leukemia. The sequences come from PBMCs, collected after 24 months of ibrutinib treatment.

The CDR3 coding sequence is TGTGCCAGCAGTTTCCGGGGTAGCGGGGGTGATACGCAGTATTTT. This encodes CASSFRGSGGDTQYF. The J gene is TRBJ2-3, the V gene TRBV27; 9 bases are a match to TRBD2. V lost 3 bases and J lost 6; bases outside the gene matches: 7. This CDR3 is built from 15 residues. Germline CDR1 MNHEY, CDR2 SMNVEV (reference sequence).